What follows are 13 T cell receptor beta chains derived from one specimen sequenced in a study of blood T cell repertoires in COVID-19. TCRdb keeps only in-frame clones here, not all; method: immunoSEQ multiplex PCR. Of around 180,000 clones in the sample, 80% to 90% are singletons; the top ten hold approximately 2.5%. What was sequenced was PBMCs or T cells enriched from blood (not recorded which). These receptors all stem from a woman in her forties with acute COVID-19.

The chain links TRBV7-8 to TRBJ1-1, with D perhaps TRBD1 (6 bases). There are 15 residues in the CDR3. Germline-derived CDR1 and CDR2 are SGHVS and FQNEAQ. With 1 base removed from V and 1 base from J, the gap between germline ends came to 10 bases. The DNA of the CDR3 is TGTGCCAGCAGCTTAGTGGTAGGGGGGAACACTGAAGCTTTCTTT. Its protein product is CASSLVVGGNTEAFF. The whole variable domain, filled in from reference TRBV7-8 and TRBJ1-1, reads GAGVSQSPRYKVAKRGQDVALRCDPISGHVSLFWYQQALGQGPEFLTYFQNEAQLDKSGLPSDRFFAERPEGSVSTLKIQRTQQEDSAVYLCASSLVVGGNTEAFFGQGTRLTVV.

The gene calls are TRBV27 and TRBJ2-7; D is perhaps TRBD2 (5 bases). Germline V gives CDR1 MNHEY, CDR2 SMNVEV (reference sequence). This CDR3 contains 15 residues. V was pared by 3 bases and J by 0 bases, with 12 bases between. The CDR3 sequence is CASSFSAVTSYEQYF. The CDR3 DNA sequence: TGTGCCAGCAGTTTTAGCGCCGTCACCTCCTACGAGCAGTACTTC.

The chain employs TRBV3-1 (or the pseudogene TRBV3-2) and TRBJ2-1; D not resolved. V dropped 2 bases and J dropped 7 bases, with 3 bases sitting between them. The germline V gene has CDR1 LGHDT and CDR2 YNNKEL (reference sequence). The CDR3 contains 11 residues. The CDR3 bases are TGTGCCAGCAGCCAATTAAATGAGCAGTTCTTC. It translates to CASSQLNEQFF.

This sequence joins TRBV2 and TRBJ2-7, with TRBD1 matching 9 bases. Germline CDR1 is SNHLY and CDR2 is FYNNEI. The CDR3 has 13 amino acids. Germline trimming cut 6 bases from V and 7 bases from J; bases unmatched to any gene: 7. This CDR3 is CASSTGTGREQYF. Here the CDR3 DNA reads TGTGCCAGCAGCACCGGGACAGGGAGAGAGCAGTACTTC. Drawing the rest from reference TRBV2 and TRBJ2-7, the complete variable domain is EPEVTQTPSHQVTQMGQEVILRCVPISNHLYFYWYRQILGQKVEFLVSFYNNEISEKSEIFDDQFSVERPDGSNFTLKIRSTKLEDSAMYFCASSTGTGREQYFGPGTRLTVT.

V and J are TRBV21-1 and TRBJ2-3; the table calls TRBD1, which could not be checked here. TRBV21-1 corresponds to a pseudogene. The CDR3 totals 11 residues. The CDR3 nucleotides are TGTGCCAGCAGCAAAAACCGGGACAAAGAATTT. It translates to CASSKNRDKEF.

This chain connects TRBV3-1 (or the pseudogene TRBV3-2) to TRBJ2-3, with 13 bases aligning to TRBD2. CDR3 length: 16 amino acids. Losses at the gene ends were 4 bases for V and 3 bases for J; bases not matched to a gene: 4. Germline V gene lookup returns CDR1 LGHDT and CDR2 YNNKEL (reference sequence). The DNA for the CDR3 is TGTGCCAGCAGCCGAAGGACTAGCGGGGGTACAGATACGCAGTATTTT. Its protein product is CASSRRTSGGTDTQYF.

The chain uses TRBV5-1 and TRBJ1-1; D possibly corresponds to TRBD1 (5 bases). The CDR3 totals 13 residues. Germline CDR1 SGHRS, CDR2 YFSETQ. Trimming left V 0 bases short and J 4 bases short, with 7 bases between. The CDR3: CASSLEGLTEAFF. The CDR3 region has the DNA TGCGCCAGCAGCTTGGAGGGACTCACTGAAGCTTTCTTT.

The gene calls are TRBV25-1 and TRBJ2-5; 8 bases are a match to TRBD1. V lost 4 bases, J lost 3 bases, and 4 bases stayed unmatched. CDR3 length: 14 residues. Per germline, CDR1 MGHDK and CDR2 SYGVNS. The CDR3 here is CASSGRTGKETQYF. In DNA, the CDR3 is TGTGCCAGCAGTGGTCGGACAGGGAAAGAGACCCAGTACTTC.

J is TRBJ2-5 and V is TRBV2, with D tentatively TRBD1 (6 bases). Between the trimmed V and J ends, which lost 3 bases and 5 bases, there was a span of 19 bases. Per the germline V gene, CDR1 is SNHLY and CDR2 is FYNNEI. CDR3 length: 16 amino acids. CDR3 DNA sequence: TGTGCCAGCAGTGACTCGGTGGGGGCTATATCGGAGACCCAGTACTTC. This gives the protein CASSDSVGAISETQYF. Complete variable domain (other parts from reference TRBV2 and TRBJ2-5): EPEVTQTPSHQVTQMGQEVILRCVPISNHLYFYWYRQILGQKVEFLVSFYNNEISEKSEIFDDQFSVERPDGSNFTLKIRSTKLEDSAMYFCASSDSVGAISETQYFGPGTRLLVL.

V usage is TRBV30 and J usage is TRBJ2-1; TRBD2 matches 13 bases. The V gene end was trimmed by 0 bases and the J gene end by 6 bases; junction bases not matched to a gene: 5. From germline, CDR1 is GTSNPN and CDR2 SVGIG (reference sequence). The length of the CDR3 is 16 residues. The DNA for the CDR3 is TGTGCCTGGAGTGTACTAGCGGGAGGGCCCTCCAATGAGCAGTTCTTC. It specifies CAWSVLAGGPSNEQFF.

The J gene is TRBJ1-6, the V gene TRBV28; TRBD1 matches at 9 bases. Germline trimming cut 3 bases from V and 7 bases from J; bases unmatched to any gene: 7. This CDR3 is 16 amino acids long. The germline CDR1 and CDR2 sequences are MDHEN and SYDVKM. The CDR3 DNA is TGTGCCAGCAGTTTGGGGACAGGGCCGGGCAATTCACCCCTCCACTTT. Its translation: CASSLGTGPGNSPLHF.

This rearrangement joins TRBV7-8 to TRBJ2-1, with 8 bases lining up with TRBD2. J gave up 5 bases and V 7 bases, and 10 bases lay outside the gene matches. Germline CDR1 is SGHVS and CDR2 is FQNEAQ. This CDR3 has 15 residues. The chain's CDR3 is CASIRRGGGNNEQFF. The CDR3 nucleotides read TGTGCCAGCATCCGAAGGGGCGGGGGGAACAATGAGCAGTTCTTC.

The chain carries TRBV11-3 and TRBJ2-7; possibly TRBD2 for D (5 bases). CDR3 length equals 21 residues. CDR1 and CDR2 from the germline V gene are SGHNT and YENEEA. V was shortened by 0 bases and J by 2 bases, with 29 bases between the two germline ends. The CDR3 spells CASSLEFPHTGNTPITYEQYF. CDR3 DNA: TGTGCCAGCAGCTTAGAGTTCCCTCACACGGGGAATACCCCTATAACCTACGAGCAGTACTTC.